This T cell receptor (beta chain) was documented in a study of identical twins. In its sample, this clonotype was seen a few times. Its antigen is not known. All of the donors were Caucasians in good health. Study-level findings and limits: Zero-insertion findings could be partly confounded by invariant cells (MAIT and iNKT cells). Out-of-frame TCR alpha sharing in monozygotic twins exceeded recombination model predictions.

A universal primer site came from template switching; cDNA carried unique molecular identifiers. From the 5' RACE reads, TCRdb called clonotypes with MiXCR, one entry per CDR3 protein. The sample holds 750,000 to 950,000 distinct CDR3 sequences, over 9% seen once. The germline CDR1 and CDR2 sequences are MDHEN and SYDVKM. The CDR3 runs 16 residues. Trimming cost V 2 bases and J 1 base; bases outside gene matches: 3. A further study also used this sample, focusing on yellow fever vaccine responses in identical twins.

This receptor was taken from a woman in her late teens or twenties in good health. This chain connects TRBV28 to TRBJ2-3; TRBD2 agrees at 10 bases. The sequenced material came from PBMCs. CDR3 in amino acids: CASSLLAGAGTDTQYF. The DNA for the CDR3 is TGTGCCAGCAGTTTACTAGCGGGAGCGGGCACAGATACGCAGTATTTT.